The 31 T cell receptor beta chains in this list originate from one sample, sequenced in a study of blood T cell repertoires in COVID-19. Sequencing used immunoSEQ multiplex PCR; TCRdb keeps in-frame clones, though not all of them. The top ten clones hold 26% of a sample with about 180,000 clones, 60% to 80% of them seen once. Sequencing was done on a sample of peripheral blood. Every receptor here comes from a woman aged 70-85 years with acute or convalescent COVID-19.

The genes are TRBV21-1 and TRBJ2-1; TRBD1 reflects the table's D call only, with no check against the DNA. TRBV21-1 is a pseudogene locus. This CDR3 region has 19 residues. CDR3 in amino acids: CASSKFPAAARGTYNEQFF. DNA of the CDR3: TGTGCCAGCAGCAAATTCCCCGCGGCGGCTCGTGGGACATACAATGAGCAGTTCTTC.

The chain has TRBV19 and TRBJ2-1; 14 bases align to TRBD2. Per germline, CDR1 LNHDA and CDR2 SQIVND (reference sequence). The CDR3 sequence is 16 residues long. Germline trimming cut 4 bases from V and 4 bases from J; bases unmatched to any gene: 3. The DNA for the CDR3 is TGTGCCAGTAGTAGGGGACTAGCGGGAGTTTACAATGAGCAGTTCTTC. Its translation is CASSRGLAGVYNEQFF.

CDR3 sequence: CASTEQVTNTEAFF. CDR3 sequence (DNA): TGTGCCAGCACTGAACAGGTCACGAACACTGAAGCTTTCTTT. The V call is TRBV19, the J call TRBJ1-1; D may be TRBD1 (5 bases). Trimming left V 9 bases short and J 1 base short, with 15 bases between. CDR3 length: 14 residues. Germline V lookup: CDR1 LNHDA, CDR2 SQIVND (reference sequence).

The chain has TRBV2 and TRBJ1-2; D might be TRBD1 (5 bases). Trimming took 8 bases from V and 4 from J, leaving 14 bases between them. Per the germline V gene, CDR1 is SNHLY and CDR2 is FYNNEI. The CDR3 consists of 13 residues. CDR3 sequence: CASVPGGGYGYTF. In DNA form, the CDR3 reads TGTGCCAGCGTCCCGGGGGGGGGCTATGGCTACACCTTC.

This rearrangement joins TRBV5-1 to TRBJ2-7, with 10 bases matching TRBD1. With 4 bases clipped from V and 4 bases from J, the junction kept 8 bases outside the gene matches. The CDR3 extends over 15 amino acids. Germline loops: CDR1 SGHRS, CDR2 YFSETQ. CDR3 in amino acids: CASSPRQGAGYEQYF. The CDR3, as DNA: TGCGCCAGCAGCCCGCGACAGGGGGCGGGGTACGAGCAGTACTTC.

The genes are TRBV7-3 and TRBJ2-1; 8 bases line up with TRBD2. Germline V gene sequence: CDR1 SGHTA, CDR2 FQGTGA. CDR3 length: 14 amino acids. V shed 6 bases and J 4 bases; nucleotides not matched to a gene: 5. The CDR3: CASSPGLAYNEQFF. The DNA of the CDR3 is TGTGCCAGCAGTCCTGGACTAGCATACAATGAGCAGTTCTTC.

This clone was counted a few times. CDR3 residues: CASSHTNTGELFF. CDR3 DNA sequence: TGTGCCAGCAGTCACACCAACACCGGGGAGCTGTTTTTT. V is TRBV9 and J is TRBJ2-2; D ambiguous. The CDR3 length is 13 residues. The ends were cut back, 5 bases at V and 2 bases at J, with 7 bases in the middle. Germline CDR1 reads SGDLS; CDR2 reads YYNGEE.

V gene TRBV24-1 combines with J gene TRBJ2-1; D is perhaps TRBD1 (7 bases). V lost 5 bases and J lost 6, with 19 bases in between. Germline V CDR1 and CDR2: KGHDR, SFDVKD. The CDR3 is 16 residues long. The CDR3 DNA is TGTGCCACCAGTGCCCTGACAGGGAAGGGAGGCAATGAGCAGTTCTTC. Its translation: CATSALTGKGGNEQFF.

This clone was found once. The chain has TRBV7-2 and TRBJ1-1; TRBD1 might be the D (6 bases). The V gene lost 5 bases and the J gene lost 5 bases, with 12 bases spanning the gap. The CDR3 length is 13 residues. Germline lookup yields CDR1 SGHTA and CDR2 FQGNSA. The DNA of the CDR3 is TGTGCCAGCAGCCAAGGGGGATGGACTGAAGCTTTCTTT. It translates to CASSQGGWTEAFF. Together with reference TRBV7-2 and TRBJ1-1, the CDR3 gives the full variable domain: GAGVSQSPSNKVTEKGKDVELRCDPISGHTALYWYRQSLGQGLEFLIYFQGNSAPDKSGLPSDRFSAERTGGSVSTLTIQRTQQEDSAVYLCASSQGGWTEAFFGQGTRLTVV.

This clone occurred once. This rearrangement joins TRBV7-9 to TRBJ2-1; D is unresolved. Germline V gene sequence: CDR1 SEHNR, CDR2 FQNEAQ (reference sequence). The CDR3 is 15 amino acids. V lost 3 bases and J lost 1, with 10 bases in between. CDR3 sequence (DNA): TGTGCCAGCAGCTTTAACAGCCAGTCCTACAATGAGCAGTTCTTC. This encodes CASSFNSQSYNEQFF. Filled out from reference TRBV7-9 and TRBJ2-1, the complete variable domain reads DTGVSQNPRHKITKRGQNVTFRCDPISEHNRLYWYRQTLGQGPEFLTYFQNEAQLEKSRLLSDRFSAERPKGSFSTLEIQRTEQGDSAMYLCASSFNSQSYNEQFFGPGTRLTVL.

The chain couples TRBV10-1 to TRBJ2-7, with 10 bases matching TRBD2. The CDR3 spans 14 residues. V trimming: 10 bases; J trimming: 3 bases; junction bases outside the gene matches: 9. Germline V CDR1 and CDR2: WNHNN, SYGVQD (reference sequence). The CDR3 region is CATLIAGGIYEQYF. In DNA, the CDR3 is TGCGCCACCCTGATAGCGGGAGGTATCTACGAGCAGTACTTC.

The CDR3 here is CASRGGPGAYNEQFF. The CDR3 DNA reads as TGTGCCAGTAGAGGGGGCCCCGGGGCCTACAATGAGCAGTTCTTC. The chain combines TRBV19 with TRBJ2-1; 7 bases match TRBD1. V trimming: 6 bases; J trimming: 2 bases; junction bases outside the gene matches: 7. Germline V gives CDR1 LNHDA, CDR2 SQIVND (reference sequence). CDR3 length: 15 residues.

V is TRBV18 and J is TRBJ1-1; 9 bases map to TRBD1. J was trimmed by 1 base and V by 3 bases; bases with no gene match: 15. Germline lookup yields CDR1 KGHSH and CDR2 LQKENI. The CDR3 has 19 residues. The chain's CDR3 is CASSPKQGAVGDWNTEAFF. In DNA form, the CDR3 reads TGTGCCAGCTCACCCAAACAGGGGGCGGTTGGGGACTGGAACACTGAAGCTTTCTTT.

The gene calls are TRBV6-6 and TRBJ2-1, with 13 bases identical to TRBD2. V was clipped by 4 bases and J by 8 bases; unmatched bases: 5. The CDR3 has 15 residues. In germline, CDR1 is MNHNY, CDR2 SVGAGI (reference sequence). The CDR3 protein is CASSWTSGSADEQFF. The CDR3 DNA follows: TGTGCCAGCAGTTGGACTAGCGGGAGTGCGGATGAGCAGTTCTTC.

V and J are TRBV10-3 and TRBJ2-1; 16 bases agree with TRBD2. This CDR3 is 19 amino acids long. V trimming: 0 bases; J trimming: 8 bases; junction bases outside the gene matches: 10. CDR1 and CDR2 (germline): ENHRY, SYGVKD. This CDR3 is CAISESGLAGGPGIHEQFF. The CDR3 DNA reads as TGTGCCATCAGTGAGTCGGGACTAGCGGGAGGGCCAGGGATCCATGAGCAGTTCTTC.

CDR3 coding DNA: TGCGCCAGCAGCTTGGAACAGGGAGTATCTGAAGCTTTCTTT. It translates to CASSLEQGVSEAFF. The chain uses TRBV5-1 and TRBJ1-1; perhaps TRBD1 as D (6 bases). CDR3 length equals 14 residues. The V end was cut by 0 bases, the J end by 6 bases, with 12 bases between. The V gene's germline CDR1 is SGHRS and CDR2 YFSETQ.

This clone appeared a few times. The chain's CDR3 is CASSLARGTDTQYF. As DNA, the CDR3 is TGTGCCAGCAGCTTAGCCAGAGGTACAGATACGCAGTATTTT. The V and J genes are TRBV7-6 and TRBJ2-3; D not certain. Germline loops: CDR1 SGHVS, CDR2 FNYEAQ. Trimming removed 0 bases at V and 3 bases at J, with 7 bases between. There are 14 residues in the CDR3.

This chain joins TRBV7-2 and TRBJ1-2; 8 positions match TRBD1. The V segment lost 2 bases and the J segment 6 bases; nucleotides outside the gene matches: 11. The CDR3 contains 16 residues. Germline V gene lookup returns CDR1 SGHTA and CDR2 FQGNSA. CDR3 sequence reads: CASSLQDTGGFDGYTF. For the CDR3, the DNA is TGTGCCAGCAGCTTACAAGACACAGGGGGGTTTGATGGCTACACCTTC.

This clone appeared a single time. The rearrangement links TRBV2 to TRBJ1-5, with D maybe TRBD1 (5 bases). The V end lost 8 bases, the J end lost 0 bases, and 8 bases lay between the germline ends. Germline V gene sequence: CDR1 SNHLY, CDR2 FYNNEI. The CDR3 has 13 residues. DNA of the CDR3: TGTGCCAGCGGAGGGGATAGCAATCAGCCCCAGCATTTT. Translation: CASGGDSNQPQHF.

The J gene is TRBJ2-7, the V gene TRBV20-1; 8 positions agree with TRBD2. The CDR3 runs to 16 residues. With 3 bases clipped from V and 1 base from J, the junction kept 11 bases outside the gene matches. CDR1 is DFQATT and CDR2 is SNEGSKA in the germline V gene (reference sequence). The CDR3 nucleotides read TGCAGTGCTAGTCTTTCTAGTAGCGGGACTTCCTACGAGCAGTACTTC. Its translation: CSASLSSSGTSYEQYF.

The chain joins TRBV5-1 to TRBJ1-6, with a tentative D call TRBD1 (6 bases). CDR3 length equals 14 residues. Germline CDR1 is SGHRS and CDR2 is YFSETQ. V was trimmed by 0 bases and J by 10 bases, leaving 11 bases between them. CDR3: CASSLDRAVSPLHF. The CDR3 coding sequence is TGCGCCAGCAGCTTGGACAGGGCAGTATCACCCCTCCACTTT.

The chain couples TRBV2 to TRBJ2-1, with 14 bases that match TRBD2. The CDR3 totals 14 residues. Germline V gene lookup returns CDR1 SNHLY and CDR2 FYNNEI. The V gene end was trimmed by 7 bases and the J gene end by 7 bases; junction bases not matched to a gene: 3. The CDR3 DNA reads TGTGCCAGCATGAGGACTAGCGGGAGGAATGAGCAGTTCTTC. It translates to CASMRTSGRNEQFF.

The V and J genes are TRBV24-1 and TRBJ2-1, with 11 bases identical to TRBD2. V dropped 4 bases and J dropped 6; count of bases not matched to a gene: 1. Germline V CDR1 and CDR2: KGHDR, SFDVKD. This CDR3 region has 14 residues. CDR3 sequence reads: CATSEGLAVNEQFF. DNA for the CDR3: TGTGCCACCAGTGAGGGACTAGCGGTCAATGAGCAGTTCTTC.

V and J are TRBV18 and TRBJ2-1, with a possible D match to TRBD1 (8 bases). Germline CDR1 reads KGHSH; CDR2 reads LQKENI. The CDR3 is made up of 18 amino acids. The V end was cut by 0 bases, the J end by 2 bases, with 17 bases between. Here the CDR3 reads CASSPPREDRVPYNEQFF. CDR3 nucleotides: TGTGCCAGCTCACCACCACGGGAGGACAGGGTCCCCTACAATGAGCAGTTCTTC.

This CDR3 is CATSRGQWSPTDTQYF. The CDR3 coding sequence is TGTGCCACCAGCCGGGGACAGTGGAGTCCCACAGATACGCAGTATTTT. V and J are TRBV24-1 and TRBJ2-3; TRBD1 matches 7 bases. Germline V gene lookup returns CDR1 KGHDR and CDR2 SFDVKD. The V segment lost 7 bases and the J segment 2 bases; nucleotides outside the gene matches: 11. The CDR3 contains 16 residues.

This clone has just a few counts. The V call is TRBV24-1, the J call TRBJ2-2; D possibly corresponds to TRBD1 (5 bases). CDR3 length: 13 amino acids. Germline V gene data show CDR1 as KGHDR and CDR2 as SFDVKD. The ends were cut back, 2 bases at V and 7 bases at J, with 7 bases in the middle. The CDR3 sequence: CATSDSGYGELFF. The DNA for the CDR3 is TGTGCCACCAGTGATTCAGGGTACGGGGAGCTGTTTTTT.

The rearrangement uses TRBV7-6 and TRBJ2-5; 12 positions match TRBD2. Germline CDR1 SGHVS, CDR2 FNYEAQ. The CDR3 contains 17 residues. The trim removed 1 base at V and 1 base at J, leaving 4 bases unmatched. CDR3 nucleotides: TGTGCCAGCAGCTTAGGGACTAGCGGGGCCTTCCAAGAGACCCAGTACTTC. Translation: CASSLGTSGAFQETQYF.

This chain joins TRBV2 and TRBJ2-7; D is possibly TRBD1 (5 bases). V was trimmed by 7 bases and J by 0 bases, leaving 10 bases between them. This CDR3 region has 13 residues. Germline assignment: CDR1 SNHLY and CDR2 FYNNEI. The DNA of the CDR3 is TGTGCCAGCAACCAAGGGGACTCCTACGAGCAGTACTTC. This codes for CASNQGDSYEQYF.

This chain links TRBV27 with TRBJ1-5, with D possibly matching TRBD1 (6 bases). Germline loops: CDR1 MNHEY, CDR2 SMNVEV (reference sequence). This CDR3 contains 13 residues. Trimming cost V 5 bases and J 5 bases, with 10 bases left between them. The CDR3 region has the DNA TGTGCCAGCAGTATCAGGACAGATCAGCCCCAGCATTTT. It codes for CASSIRTDQPQHF.

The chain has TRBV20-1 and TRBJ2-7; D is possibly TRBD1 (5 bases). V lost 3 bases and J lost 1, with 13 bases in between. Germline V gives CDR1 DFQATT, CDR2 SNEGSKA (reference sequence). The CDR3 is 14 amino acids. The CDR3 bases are TGCAGTGCTAGTCCAGGGCCCACTTCCTACGAGCAGTACTTC. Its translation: CSASPGPTSYEQYF.

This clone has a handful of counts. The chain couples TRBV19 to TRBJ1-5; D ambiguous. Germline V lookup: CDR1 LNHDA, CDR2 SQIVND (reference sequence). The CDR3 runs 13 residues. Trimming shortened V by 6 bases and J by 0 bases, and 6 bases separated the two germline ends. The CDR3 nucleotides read TGTGCCAGTAGCCTGTTTAGCAATCAGCCCCAGCATTTT. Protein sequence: CASSLFSNQPQHF.